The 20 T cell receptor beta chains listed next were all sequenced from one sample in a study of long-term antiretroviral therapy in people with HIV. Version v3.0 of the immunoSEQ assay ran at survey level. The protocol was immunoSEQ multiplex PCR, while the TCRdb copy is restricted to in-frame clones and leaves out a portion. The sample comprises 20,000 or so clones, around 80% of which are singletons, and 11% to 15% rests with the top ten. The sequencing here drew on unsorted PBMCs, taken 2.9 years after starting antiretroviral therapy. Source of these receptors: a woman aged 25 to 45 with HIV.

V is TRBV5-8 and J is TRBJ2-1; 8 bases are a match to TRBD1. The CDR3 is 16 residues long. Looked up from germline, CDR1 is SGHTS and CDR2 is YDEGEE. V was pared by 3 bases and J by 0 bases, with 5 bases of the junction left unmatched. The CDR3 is CASSSAGGPSYNEQFF. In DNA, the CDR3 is TGTGCCAGCAGCTCGGCAGGGGGCCCCTCCTACAATGAGCAGTTCTTC.

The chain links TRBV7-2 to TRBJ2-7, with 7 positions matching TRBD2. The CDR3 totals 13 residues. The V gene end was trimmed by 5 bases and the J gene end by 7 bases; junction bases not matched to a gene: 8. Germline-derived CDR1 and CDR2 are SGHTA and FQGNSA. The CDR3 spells CASSPGHGGEQYF. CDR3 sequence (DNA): TGTGCCAGCAGCCCTGGACACGGGGGGGAGCAGTACTTC.

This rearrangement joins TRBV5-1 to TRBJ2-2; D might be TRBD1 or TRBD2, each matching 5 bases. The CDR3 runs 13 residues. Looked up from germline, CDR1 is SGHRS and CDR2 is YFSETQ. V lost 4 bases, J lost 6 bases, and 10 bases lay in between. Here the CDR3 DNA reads TGCGCCAGCAGCGGGACGGCGCCCGGGGAGCTGTTTTTT. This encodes CASSGTAPGELFF.

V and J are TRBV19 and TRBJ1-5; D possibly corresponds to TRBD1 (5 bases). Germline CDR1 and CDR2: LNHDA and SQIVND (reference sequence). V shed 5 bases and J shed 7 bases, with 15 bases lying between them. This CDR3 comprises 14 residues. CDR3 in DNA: TGTGCCAGTAGTGAACAGGCGTCGGGGCAGCCCCAGCATTTT. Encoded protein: CASSEQASGQPQHF.

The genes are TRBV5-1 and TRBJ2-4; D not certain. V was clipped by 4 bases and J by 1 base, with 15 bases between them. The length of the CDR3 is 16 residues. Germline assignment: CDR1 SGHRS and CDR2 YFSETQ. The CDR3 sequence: CASSRGIGLAKNIQYF. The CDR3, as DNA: TGCGCCAGCAGCCGAGGCATCGGGTTGGCCAAAAACATTCAGTACTTC.

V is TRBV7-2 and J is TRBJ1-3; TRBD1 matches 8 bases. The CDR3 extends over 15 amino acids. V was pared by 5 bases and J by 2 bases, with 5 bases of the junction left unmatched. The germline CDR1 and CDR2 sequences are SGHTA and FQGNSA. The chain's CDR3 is CASSPQGAAGNTIYF. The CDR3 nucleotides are TGTGCCAGCAGCCCCCAGGGGGCGGCTGGAAACACCATATATTTT.

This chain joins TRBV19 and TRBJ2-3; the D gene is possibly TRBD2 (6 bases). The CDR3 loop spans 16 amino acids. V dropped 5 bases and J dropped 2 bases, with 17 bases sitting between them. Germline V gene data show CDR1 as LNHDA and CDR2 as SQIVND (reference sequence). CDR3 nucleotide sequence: TGTGCCAGTAGTCCCCGCGGGGTGATTACCACAGATACGCAGTATTTT. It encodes CASSPRGVITTDTQYF.

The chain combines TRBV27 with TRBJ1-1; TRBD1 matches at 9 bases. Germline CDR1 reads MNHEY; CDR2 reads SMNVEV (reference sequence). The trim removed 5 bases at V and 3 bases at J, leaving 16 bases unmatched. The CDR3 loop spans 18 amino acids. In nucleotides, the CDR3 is TGTGCCAGCAGTCCAATCGGACAGGGGATGGTGAGGGACACTGAAGCTTTCTTT. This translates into CASSPIGQGMVRDTEAFF.

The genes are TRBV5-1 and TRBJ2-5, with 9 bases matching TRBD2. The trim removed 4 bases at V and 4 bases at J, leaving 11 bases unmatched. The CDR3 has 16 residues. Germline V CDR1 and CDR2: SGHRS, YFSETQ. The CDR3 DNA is TGCGCCAGCAGCCTGGAGAGCGGGGGGCCCGGAGAGACCCAGTACTTC. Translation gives CASSLESGGPGETQYF.

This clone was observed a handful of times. The CDR3 reads CASRGDSAPAADTQYF. Here the CDR3 DNA reads TGCGCCAGCAGGGGGGATAGCGCCCCGGCCGCAGATACGCAGTATTTT. The gene calls are TRBV10-2 and TRBJ2-3; perhaps D is TRBD1 or TRBD2 (5 bases each). V shed 6 bases and J shed 4 bases, with 20 bases lying between them. The CDR3 is 16 amino acids. Germline V gene data show CDR1 as WSHSY and CDR2 as SAAADI.

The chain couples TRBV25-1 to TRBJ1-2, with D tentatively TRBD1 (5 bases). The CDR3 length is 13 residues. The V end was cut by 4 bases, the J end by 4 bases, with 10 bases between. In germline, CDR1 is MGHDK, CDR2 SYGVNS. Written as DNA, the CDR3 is TGTGCCAGCAGTGGCAGGGCGGCCTATGGCTACACCTTC. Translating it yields CASSGRAAYGYTF.

As DNA, the CDR3 is TGTGCCAGCAGCTTAGGTGGGCCAGACAATAGCAATCAGCCCCAGCATTTT. It encodes CASSLGGPDNSNQPQHF. This chain connects TRBV7-8 to TRBJ1-5; D not resolved. The CDR3 runs 17 residues. Germline V lookup: CDR1 SGHVS, CDR2 FQNEAQ. V was cut by 1 base and J by 0 bases, with 13 bases left in between.

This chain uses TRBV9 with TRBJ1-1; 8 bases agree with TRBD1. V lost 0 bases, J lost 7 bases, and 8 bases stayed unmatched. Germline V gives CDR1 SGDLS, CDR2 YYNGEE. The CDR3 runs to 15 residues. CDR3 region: CASSVGGGTGHEAFF. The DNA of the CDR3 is TGTGCCAGCAGCGTAGGAGGGGGGACAGGTCATGAAGCTTTCTTT.

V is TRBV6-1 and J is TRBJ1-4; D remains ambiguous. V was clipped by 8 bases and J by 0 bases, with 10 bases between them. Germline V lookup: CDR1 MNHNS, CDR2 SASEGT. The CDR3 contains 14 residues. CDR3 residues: CASARESTNEKLFF. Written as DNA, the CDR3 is TGTGCCAGCGCCCGGGAGTCAACTAATGAAAAACTGTTTTTT.

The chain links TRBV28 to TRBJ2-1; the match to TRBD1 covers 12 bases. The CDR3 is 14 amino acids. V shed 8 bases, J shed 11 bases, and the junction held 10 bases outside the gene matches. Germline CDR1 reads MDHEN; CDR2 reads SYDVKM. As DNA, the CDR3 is TGTGCCAGCTCGGGACAGGGGGCCCCCAGTAAGCAGTTCTTC. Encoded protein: CASSGQGAPSKQFF.

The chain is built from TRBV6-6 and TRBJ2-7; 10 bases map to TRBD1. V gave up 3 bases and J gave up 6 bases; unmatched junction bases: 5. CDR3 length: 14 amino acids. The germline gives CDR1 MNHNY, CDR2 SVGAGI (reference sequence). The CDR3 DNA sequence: TGTGCCAGCAGTTATTCGGGACAGGGGCGCGAGCAGTACTTC. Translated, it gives CASSYSGQGREQYF.

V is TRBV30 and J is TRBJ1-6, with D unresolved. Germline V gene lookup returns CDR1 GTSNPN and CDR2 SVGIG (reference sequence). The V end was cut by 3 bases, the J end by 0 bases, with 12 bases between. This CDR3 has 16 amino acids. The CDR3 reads CAWRLGKSSYNSPLHF. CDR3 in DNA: TGTGCCTGGAGACTTGGGAAGAGCTCCTATAATTCACCCCTCCACTTT.

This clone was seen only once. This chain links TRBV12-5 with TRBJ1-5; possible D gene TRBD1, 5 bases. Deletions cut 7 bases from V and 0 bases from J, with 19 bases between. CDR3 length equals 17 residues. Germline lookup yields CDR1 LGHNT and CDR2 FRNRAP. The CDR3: CASANDRLRNSNQPQHF. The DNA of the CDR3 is TGTGCTAGTGCCAACGACAGATTAAGGAATAGCAATCAGCCCCAGCATTTT.

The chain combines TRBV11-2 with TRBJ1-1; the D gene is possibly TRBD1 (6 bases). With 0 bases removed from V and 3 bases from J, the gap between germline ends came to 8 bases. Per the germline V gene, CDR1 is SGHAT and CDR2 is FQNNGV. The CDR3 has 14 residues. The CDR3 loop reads CASSLDGQYTEAFF. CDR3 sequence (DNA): TGTGCCAGCAGCTTAGATGGACAGTACACTGAAGCTTTCTTT.

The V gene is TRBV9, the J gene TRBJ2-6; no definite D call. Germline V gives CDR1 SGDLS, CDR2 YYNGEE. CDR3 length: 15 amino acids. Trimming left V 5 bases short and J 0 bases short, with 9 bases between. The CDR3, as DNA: TGTGCCAGCAGAAAGGGAAACTCTGGGGCCAACGTCCTGACTTTC. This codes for CASRKGNSGANVLTF.